Here is one TCR beta chain with its context. The sample originates from a study of T cell changes during pregnancy in multiple sclerosis. Data came from immunoSEQ multiplex PCR; TCRdb stores just in-frame clones and leaves some out. The table records over 85,000 clones, roughly 91% of them present only once. The sequencing used peripheral blood, collected after pregnancy. The receptor was derived from a female donor in good health, enrolled as a control in a pregnancy study.

CDR3 amino acids: CASSQDPHRATKNIQYF. DNA of the CDR3: TGCGCCAGCAGCCAAGATCCTCACAGGGCGACCAAAAACATTCAGTACTTC. This chain joins TRBV4-3 and TRBJ2-4; possible D gene TRBD1, 6 bases. Trimming pared 0 bases from V and 2 bases from J, leaving 14 bases between. The CDR3 sequence is 17 residues long. Germline V lookup: CDR1 LGHNA, CDR2 YSLEER.